This record covers a single TCR beta chain. The treatment: around 19 received Ad26.COV2.S at low or high dose, single or two shots; 5 received placebo; per-sample allocation not given. Specimen acquisition occurred on day 63 following the initial vaccine or placebo injection. Boston supplied an adult donor aged 18-55 years. The data originate from a study of Ad26.COV2.S vaccination and SARS-CoV-2 variants. Study as a whole: Doses of Ad26.COV2.S were injected into muscle once or twice, 56 days apart.

The germline gives CDR1 SGHTA, CDR2 FQGNSA. CDR3 size: 15 residues. V lost 1 base, J lost 9 bases, and 13 bases lay in between. The table came from immunoSEQ multiplex PCR; TCRdb's copy has only in-frame clones and leaves some out. In the table there are 350,000 to 450,000 clones, roughly 90% of which are singletons. The J gene is TRBJ1-6, the V gene TRBV7-2, with D possibly matching TRBD1 (5 bases). Sequenced here: peripheral blood, sampled in a trial of Ad26.COV2.S vaccine versus placebo. The origin of this receptor is a person aged 18 to 65 who received the Ad26.COV2.S COVID-19 vaccine or a placebo. The CDR3 sequence is CASSLEPGTVSPLHF. The CDR3 DNA follows: TGTGCCAGCAGCTTAGAACCAGGGACGGTTTCACCCCTCCACTTT.